The clone carrying this T cell receptor beta chain was counted once. Its matching antigen is unknown. The sort gate was single viable CD3+CD4+CD8-CD45RO+ cells for memory CD4+ T cells. TCRdb keeps only in-frame clones here, not all; method: immunoSEQ multiplex PCR. In the table there are about 44,000 clones, roughly three quarters of which are singletons. This record belongs to a study of memory CD4+ T cells and cytomegalovirus serostatus. Whole-study context: Of the healthy Belgian adults, 9 were CMV seropositive and fewer than 30 seronegative. Overall study results and limits: Suggested: most of the CMV-linked TCR signature lies in CD4+ memory cells.

Trimming pared 5 bases from V and 3 bases from J, leaving 8 bases between. Germline V CDR1 and CDR2: SGHAT, FQNNGV. This CDR3 contains 12 residues. The sequenced material came from memory CD4+ T cells from blood. This TCR was recovered from an adult in good health and CMV-seronegative. V and J are TRBV11-2 and TRBJ2-7, with D possibly being TRBD2 (5 bases). CDR3 sequence (DNA): TGTGCCAGCAGCCCCCGGGACTACGAGCAGTACTTC. Translation gives CASSPRDYEQYF. Complete variable domain (other parts from reference TRBV11-2 and TRBJ2-7): EAGVAQSPRYKIIEKRQSVAFWCNPISGHATLYWYQQILGQGPKLLIQFQNNGVVDDSQLPKDRFSAERLKGVDSTLKIQPAKLEDSAVYLCASSPRDYEQYFGPGTRLTVT.